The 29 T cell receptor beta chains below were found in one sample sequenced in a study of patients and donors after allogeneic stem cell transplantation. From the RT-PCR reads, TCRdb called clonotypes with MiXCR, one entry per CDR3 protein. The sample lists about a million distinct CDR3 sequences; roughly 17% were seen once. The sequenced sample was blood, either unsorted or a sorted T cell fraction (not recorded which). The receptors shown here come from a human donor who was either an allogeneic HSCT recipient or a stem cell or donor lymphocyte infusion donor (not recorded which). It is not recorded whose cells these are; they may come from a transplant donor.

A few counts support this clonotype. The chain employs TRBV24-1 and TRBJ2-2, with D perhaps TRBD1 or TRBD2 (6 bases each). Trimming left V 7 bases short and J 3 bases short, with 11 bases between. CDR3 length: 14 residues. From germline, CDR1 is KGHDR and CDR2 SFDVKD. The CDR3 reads CATSIGGDTGELFF. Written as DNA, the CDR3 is TGTGCCACCAGCATCGGGGGCGACACCGGGGAGCTGTTTTTT.

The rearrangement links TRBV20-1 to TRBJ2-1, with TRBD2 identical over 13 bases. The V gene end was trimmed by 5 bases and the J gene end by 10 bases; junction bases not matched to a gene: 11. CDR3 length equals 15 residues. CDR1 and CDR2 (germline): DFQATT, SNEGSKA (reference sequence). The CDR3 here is CSAQSRTSGRLEQFF. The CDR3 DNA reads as TGCAGTGCTCAATCCCGGACTAGCGGGAGATTGGAGCAGTTCTTC.

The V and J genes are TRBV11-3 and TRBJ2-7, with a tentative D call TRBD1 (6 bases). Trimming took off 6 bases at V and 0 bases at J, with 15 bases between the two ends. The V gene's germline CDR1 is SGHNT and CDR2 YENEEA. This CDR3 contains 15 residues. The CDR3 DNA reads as TGTGCCAGCAGTTCCGGTTGGGACACCTCCTACGAGCAGTACTTC. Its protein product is CASSSGWDTSYEQYF.

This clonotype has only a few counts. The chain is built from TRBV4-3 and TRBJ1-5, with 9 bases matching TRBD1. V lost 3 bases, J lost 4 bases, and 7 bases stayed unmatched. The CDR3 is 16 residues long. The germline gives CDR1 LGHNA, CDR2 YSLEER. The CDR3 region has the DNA TGCGCCAGCAGCCAGGGTCAGGACAGGGGAAATCAGCCCCAGCATTTT. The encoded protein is CASSQGQDRGNQPQHF.

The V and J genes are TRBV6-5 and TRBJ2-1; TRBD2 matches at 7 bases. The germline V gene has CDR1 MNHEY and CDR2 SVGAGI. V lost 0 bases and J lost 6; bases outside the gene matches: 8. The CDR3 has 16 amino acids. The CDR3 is CASSYSRPSGINEQFF. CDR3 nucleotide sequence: TGTGCCAGCAGTTACTCGCGGCCTAGCGGAATCAATGAGCAGTTCTTC.

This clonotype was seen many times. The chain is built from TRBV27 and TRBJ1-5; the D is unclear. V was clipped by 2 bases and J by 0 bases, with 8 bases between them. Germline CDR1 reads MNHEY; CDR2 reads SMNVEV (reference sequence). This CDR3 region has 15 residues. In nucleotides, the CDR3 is TGTGCCAGCAGTTTAACTACCGGTAGCAATCAGCCCCAGCATTTT. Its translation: CASSLTTGSNQPQHF.

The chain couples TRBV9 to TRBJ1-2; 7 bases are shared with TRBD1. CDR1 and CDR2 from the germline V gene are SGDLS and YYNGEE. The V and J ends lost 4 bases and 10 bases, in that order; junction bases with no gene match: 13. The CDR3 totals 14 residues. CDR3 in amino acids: CASSSTDFGTDYTF. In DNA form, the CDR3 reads TGTGCCAGCAGCTCAACAGATTTCGGGACAGACTACACCTTC.

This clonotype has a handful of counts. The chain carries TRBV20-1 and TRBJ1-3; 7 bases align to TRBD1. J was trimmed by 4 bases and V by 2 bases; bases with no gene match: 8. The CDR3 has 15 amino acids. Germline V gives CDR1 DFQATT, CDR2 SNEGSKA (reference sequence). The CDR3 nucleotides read TGCAGTGCTAGAAACAGGGGAACCACCGGAAACACCATATATTTT. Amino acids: CSARNRGTTGNTIYF.

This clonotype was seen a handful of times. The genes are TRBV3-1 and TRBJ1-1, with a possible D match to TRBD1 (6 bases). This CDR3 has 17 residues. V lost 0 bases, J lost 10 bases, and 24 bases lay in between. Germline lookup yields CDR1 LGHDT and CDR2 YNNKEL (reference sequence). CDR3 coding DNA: TGTGCCAGCAGCCAAGATAGGAGATTTGGAGGTGGGGGGCGAGCTTTCTTT. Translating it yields CASSQDRRFGGGGRAFF.

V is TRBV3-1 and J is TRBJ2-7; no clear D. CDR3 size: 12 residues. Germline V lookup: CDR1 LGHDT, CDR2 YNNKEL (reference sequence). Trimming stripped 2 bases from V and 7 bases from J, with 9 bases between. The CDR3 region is CASSQSPVEQYF. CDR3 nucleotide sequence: TGTGCCAGCAGCCAATCACCAGTTGAGCAGTACTTC.

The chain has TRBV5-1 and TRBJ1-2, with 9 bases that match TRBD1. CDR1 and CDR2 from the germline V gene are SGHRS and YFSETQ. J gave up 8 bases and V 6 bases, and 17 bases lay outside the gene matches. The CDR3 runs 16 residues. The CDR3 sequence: CASNPLIPGQGVGYTF. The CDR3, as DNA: TGCGCCAGCAATCCTCTGATCCCGGGACAGGGTGTGGGCTACACCTTC. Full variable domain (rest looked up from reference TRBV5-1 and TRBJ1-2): KAGVTQTPRYLIKTRGQQVTLSCSPISGHRSVSWYQQTPGQGLQFLFEYFSETQRNKGNFPGRFSGRQFSNSRSEMNVSTLELGDSALYLCASNPLIPGQGVGYTFGSGTRLTVV.

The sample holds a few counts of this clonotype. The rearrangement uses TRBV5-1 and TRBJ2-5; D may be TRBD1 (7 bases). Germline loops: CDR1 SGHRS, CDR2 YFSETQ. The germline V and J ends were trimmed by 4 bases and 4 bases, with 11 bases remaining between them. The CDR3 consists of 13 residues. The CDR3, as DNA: TGCGCCAGCAGCGGAGGGGGCCCAGAGACCCAGTACTTC. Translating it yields CASSGGGPETQYF.

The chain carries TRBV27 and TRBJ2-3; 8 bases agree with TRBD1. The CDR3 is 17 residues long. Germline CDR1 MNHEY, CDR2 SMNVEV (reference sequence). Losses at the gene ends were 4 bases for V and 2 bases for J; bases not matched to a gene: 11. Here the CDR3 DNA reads TGTGCCAGCAGTTCTCTACCGGGACAGGTTAACACAGATACGCAGTATTTT. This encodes CASSSLPGQVNTDTQYF.

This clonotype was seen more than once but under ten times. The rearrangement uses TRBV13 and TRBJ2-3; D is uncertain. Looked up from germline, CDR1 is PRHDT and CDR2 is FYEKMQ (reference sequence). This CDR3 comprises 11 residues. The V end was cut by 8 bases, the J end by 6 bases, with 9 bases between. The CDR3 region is CASDSSDTQYF. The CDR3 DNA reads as TGTGCCAGCGACTCGTCGGATACGCAGTATTTT.

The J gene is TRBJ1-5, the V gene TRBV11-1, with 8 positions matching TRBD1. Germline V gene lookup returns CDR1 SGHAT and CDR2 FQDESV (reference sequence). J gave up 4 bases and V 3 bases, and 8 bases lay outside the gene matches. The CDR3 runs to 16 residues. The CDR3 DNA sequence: TGTGCCAGCAGCTTGGGGCCGGGACAGGATAATCAGCCCCAGCATTTT. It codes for CASSLGPGQDNQPQHF.

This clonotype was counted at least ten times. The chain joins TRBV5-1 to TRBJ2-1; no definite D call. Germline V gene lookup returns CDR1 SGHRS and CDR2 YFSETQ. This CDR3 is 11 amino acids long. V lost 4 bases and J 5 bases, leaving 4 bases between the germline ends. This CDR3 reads CASSRDNEQFF. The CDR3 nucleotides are TGCGCCAGCAGCCGGGACAATGAGCAGTTCTTC.

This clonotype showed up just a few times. As DNA, the CDR3 is TGTGCCAGCAGTTTCCAGCGGGAGATCAATGAGCAGTTCTTC. Amino acid sequence: CASSFQREINEQFF. The chain recombines TRBV12-3 or TRBV12-4 with TRBJ2-1, with TRBD2 matching over 8 bases. V was clipped by 3 bases and J by 6 bases; unmatched bases: 4. This CDR3 comprises 14 residues.

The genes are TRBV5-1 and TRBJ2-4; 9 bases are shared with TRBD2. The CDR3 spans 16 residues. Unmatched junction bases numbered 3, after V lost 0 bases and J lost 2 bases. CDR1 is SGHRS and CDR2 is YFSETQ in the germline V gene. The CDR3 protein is CASSLGLAVTKNIQYF. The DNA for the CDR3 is TGCGCCAGCAGCTTGGGACTAGCGGTGACCAAAAACATTCAGTACTTC.

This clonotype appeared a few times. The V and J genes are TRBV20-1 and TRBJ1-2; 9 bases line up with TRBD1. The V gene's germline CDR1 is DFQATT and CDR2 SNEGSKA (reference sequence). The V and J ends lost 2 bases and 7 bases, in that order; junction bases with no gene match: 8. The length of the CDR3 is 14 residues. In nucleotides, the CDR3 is TGCAGTGCTAGACGAGGACAGGGGTGGGTTGGCTACACCTTC. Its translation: CSARRGQGWVGYTF.

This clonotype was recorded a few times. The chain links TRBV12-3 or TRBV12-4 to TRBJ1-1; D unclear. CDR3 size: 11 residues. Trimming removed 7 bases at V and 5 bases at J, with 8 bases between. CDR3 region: CASTTLTEAFF. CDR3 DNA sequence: TGTGCCAGCACCACTTTAACTGAAGCTTTCTTT.

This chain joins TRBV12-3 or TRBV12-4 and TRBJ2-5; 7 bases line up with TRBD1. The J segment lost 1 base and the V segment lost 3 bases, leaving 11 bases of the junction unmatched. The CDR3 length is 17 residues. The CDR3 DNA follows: TGTGCCAGCAGTTTCCGCACCCCAACAGGGGTCCAAGAGACCCAGTACTTC. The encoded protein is CASSFRTPTGVQETQYF.

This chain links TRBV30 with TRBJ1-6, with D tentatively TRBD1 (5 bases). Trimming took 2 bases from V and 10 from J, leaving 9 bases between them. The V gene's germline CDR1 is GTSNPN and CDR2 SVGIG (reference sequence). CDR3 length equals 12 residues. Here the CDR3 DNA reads TGTGCCTGGAGTAGGGGTCGCTCACCCCTCCACTTT. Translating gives CAWSRGRSPLHF.

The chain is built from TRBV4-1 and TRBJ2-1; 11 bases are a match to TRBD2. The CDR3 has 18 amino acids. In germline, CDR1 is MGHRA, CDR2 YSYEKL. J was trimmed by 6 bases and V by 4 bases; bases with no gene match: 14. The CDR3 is CASSLGLAGPGGGNEQFF. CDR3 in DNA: TGCGCCAGCAGCCTCGGACTAGCGGGCCCGGGAGGTGGCAATGAGCAGTTCTTC.

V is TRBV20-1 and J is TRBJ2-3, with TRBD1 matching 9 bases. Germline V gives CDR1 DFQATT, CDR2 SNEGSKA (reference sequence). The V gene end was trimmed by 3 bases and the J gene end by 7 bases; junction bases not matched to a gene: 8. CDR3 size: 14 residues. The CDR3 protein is CSARSRTGVYTQYF. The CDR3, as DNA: TGCAGTGCTAGGAGTAGGACAGGGGTATATACGCAGTATTTT.

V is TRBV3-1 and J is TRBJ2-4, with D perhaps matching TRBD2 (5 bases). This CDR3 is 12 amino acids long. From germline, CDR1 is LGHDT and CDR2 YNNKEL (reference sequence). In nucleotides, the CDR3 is TGTGCTTCGGGGTCGGCCAAAAACATTCAGTACTTC. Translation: CASGSAKNIQYF.

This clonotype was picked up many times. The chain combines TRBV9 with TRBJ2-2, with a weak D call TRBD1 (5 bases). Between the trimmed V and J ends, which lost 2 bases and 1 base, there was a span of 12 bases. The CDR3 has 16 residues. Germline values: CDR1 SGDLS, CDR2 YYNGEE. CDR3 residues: CASSVRAGWNTGELFF. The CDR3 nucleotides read TGTGCCAGCAGCGTCCGGGCAGGGTGGAACACCGGGGAGCTGTTTTTT.

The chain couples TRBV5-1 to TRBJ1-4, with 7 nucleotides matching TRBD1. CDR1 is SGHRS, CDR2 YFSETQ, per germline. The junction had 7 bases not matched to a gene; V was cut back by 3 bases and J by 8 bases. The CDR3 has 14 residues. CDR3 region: CASSSTGVREKLFF. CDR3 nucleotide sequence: TGCGCCAGCAGCTCCACAGGGGTGAGGGAAAAACTGTTTTTT.

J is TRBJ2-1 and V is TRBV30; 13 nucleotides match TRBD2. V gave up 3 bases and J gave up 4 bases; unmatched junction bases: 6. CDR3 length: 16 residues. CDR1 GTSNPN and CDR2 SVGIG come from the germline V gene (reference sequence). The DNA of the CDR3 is TGTGCCTGGAGGCAACTAGCGGGGGGGTATTACAATGAGCAGTTCTTC. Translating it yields CAWRQLAGGYYNEQFF. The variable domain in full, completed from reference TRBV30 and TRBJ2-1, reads SQTIHQWPATLVQPVGSPLSLECTVEGTSNPNLYWYRQAAGRGLQLLFYSVGIGQISSEVPQNLSASRPQDRQFILSSKKLLLSDSGFYLCAWRQLAGGYYNEQFFGPGTRLTVL.

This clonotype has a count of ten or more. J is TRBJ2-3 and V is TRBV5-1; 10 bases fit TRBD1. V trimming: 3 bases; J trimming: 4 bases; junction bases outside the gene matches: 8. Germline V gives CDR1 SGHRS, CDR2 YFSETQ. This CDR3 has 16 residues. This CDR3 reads CASSSAWDRGADTQYF. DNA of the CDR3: TGCGCCAGCAGCTCGGCGTGGGACAGGGGTGCAGATACGCAGTATTTT.